These 18 T cell receptor beta chains share one sample of origin, sequenced in a study of blood T cell repertoires in COVID-19. Assay used: immunoSEQ multiplex PCR; TCRdb lists only in-frame clones, some missing. The sample holds 350,000 to 450,000 clones; 85% are singletons and the top ten take about 3.6%. Material: peripheral blood. The receptors come from a woman between 18 and 29 years old with acute or convalescent COVID-19.

The gene calls are TRBV15 and TRBJ2-2; 8 bases map to TRBD1. V shed 3 bases, J shed 5 bases, and the junction held 11 bases outside the gene matches. CDR1 is LNHNV and CDR2 is YYDKDF in the germline V gene (reference sequence). The CDR3 totals 17 residues. The CDR3 coding sequence is TGTGCCACCAGCAGGGCGTATGGACAGGGAGGTACCGGGGAGCTGTTTTTT. It translates to CATSRAYGQGGTGELFF.

This rearrangement joins TRBV7-6 to TRBJ1-3; D unresolved. CDR3 length: 14 amino acids. Trimming cost V 1 base and J 3 bases, with 7 bases left between them. The V gene's germline CDR1 is SGHVS and CDR2 FNYEAQ. The CDR3 coding sequence is TGTGCCAGCAGCTTAGGCCCAGATGGAAACACCATATATTTT. As protein: CASSLGPDGNTIYF.

The rearrangement joins TRBV29-1 to TRBJ1-6; D gene unclear. Germline lookup yields CDR1 SQVTM and CDR2 ANQGSEA. The CDR3 runs to 11 residues. V lost 7 bases to trimming and J lost 5 bases, with 6 bases between them. The chain's CDR3 is CSAHHNSPLHF. The CDR3 DNA reads TGCAGCGCACACCATAATTCACCCCTCCACTTT.

This clone was seen once. DNA for the CDR3: TGTGCCAGCAGCTTAGCCGGGACTAGCGGGAAAAATGAGCAGTTCTTC. The encoded protein is CASSLAGTSGKNEQFF. The V call is TRBV11-2, the J call TRBJ2-1, with 13 bases fitting TRBD2. V lost 1 base and J lost 7; bases outside the gene matches: 4. The CDR3 is 16 amino acids. CDR1 is SGHAT and CDR2 is FQNNGV in the germline V gene. The complete variable domain, with remaining parts taken from reference TRBV11-2 and TRBJ2-1, reads EAGVAQSPRYKIIEKRQSVAFWCNPISGHATLYWYQQILGQGPKLLIQFQNNGVVDDSQLPKDRFSAERLKGVDSTLKIQPAKLEDSAVYLCASSLAGTSGKNEQFFGPGTRLTVL.

The rearrangement links TRBV5-1 to TRBJ2-1; maybe TRBD1 (6 bases). V was pared by 2 bases and J by 6 bases, with 9 bases between. Looked up from germline, CDR1 is SGHRS and CDR2 is YFSETQ. The CDR3 length is 13 residues. For the CDR3, the DNA is TGCGCCAGCAGCTTAGGACAGATCAATGAGCAGTTCTTC. It is translated as CASSLGQINEQFF.

The chain carries TRBV7-8 and TRBJ1-1; possibly TRBD1 for D (6 bases). This CDR3 region has 16 residues. Trimming pared 4 bases from V and 6 bases from J, leaving 21 bases between. Germline V gene sequence: CDR1 SGHVS, CDR2 FQNEAQ. The CDR3 bases are TGTGCCAGCAGCTCCCCATCCGGCGGGGGGCTGGCTGAAGCTTTCTTT. This encodes CASSSPSGGGLAEAFF.

The chain links TRBV5-1 to TRBJ1-2, with 7 bases matching TRBD1. V shed 0 bases, J shed 7 bases, and the junction held 12 bases outside the gene matches. Germline V CDR1 and CDR2: SGHRS, YFSETQ. The CDR3 has 16 amino acids. The CDR3 sequence: CASSLGTGDDSRGYTF. DNA for the CDR3: TGCGCCAGCAGCTTGGGTACAGGGGATGATTCTCGTGGCTACACCTTC.

The chain couples TRBV3-1 (or the pseudogene TRBV3-2) to TRBJ1-1, with unresolved D. The germline V and J ends were trimmed by 0 bases and 12 bases, with 14 bases remaining between them. This CDR3 contains 13 residues. The germline CDR1 and CDR2 sequences are LGHDT and YNNKEL (reference sequence). CDR3 sequence: CASSQDLSGGTFF. The CDR3 nucleotides read TGTGCCAGCAGCCAAGATTTATCGGGAGGAACTTTCTTT.

The V gene is TRBV7-9, the J gene TRBJ1-2; no clear D gene. Trimming took 5 bases from V and 7 from J, leaving 5 bases between them. The germline gives CDR1 SEHNR, CDR2 FQNEAQ (reference sequence). This CDR3 has 10 amino acids. The DNA of the CDR3 is TGTGCCAGCAGCCCCGGTGGCTACACCTTC. Translation: CASSPGGYTF.

The chain uses TRBV9 and TRBJ2-3; 11 nucleotides line up with TRBD2. Unmatched junction bases numbered 7, after V lost 4 bases and J lost 6 bases. The CDR3 has 15 residues. Germline loops: CDR1 SGDLS, CDR2 YYNGEE. The CDR3 is CASSNSGGGLDTQYF. CDR3 nucleotides: TGTGCCAGCAGCAATAGCGGGGGGGGACTGGATACGCAGTATTTT.

The gene calls are TRBV4-1 and TRBJ2-1; TRBD2 matches at 7 bases. CDR1 is MGHRA, CDR2 YSYEKL, per germline. The trim removed 6 bases at V and 7 bases at J, leaving 9 bases unmatched. The CDR3 has 14 residues. Here the CDR3 reads CASRQGGISNEQFF. The CDR3 coding sequence is TGCGCCAGCAGGCAGGGAGGGATTTCAAATGAGCAGTTCTTC.

V gene TRBV2 combines with J gene TRBJ2-7; 8 bases match TRBD2. CDR1 and CDR2 (germline): SNHLY, FYNNEI. This CDR3 contains 16 residues. Losses at the gene ends were 6 bases for V and 5 bases for J; bases not matched to a gene: 15. CDR3 nucleotides: TGTGCCAGCAGGGAACCTACGGGGGGGGGAGTGCACGAGCAGTACTTC. This translates into CASREPTGGGVHEQYF.

The chain couples TRBV12-3 or TRBV12-4 to TRBJ1-2; D perhaps matches TRBD1 (5 bases). The CDR3 length is 13 residues. V gave up 6 bases and J gave up 6 bases, with 14 bases separating them. In DNA, the CDR3 is TGTGCCAGCAGCCGGGCAGGGCTCGATGGCTACACCTTC. Its translation: CASSRAGLDGYTF.

The chain employs TRBV30 and TRBJ2-5; 14 bases line up with TRBD2. The CDR3 sequence is 17 residues long. In germline, CDR1 is GTSNPN, CDR2 SVGIG (reference sequence). After removal of 1 base from V and 4 bases from J, the junction contained 8 bases not matched to a gene. The CDR3 reads CAWSGRLAGGPVETQYF. The CDR3 nucleotides read TGTGCCTGGAGTGGCCGACTAGCGGGGGGGCCGGTAGAGACCCAGTACTTC.

V and J are TRBV5-4 and TRBJ2-1, with TRBD2 matching 12 bases. V shed 4 bases, J shed 5 bases, and the junction held 4 bases outside the gene matches. This CDR3 spans 15 amino acids. Per the germline V gene, CDR1 is SGHNT and CDR2 is YYREEE (reference sequence). In DNA form, the CDR3 reads TGTGCCAGCAGCCTAGCGGGGGGGTTACACAATGAGCAGTTCTTC. Protein sequence: CASSLAGGLHNEQFF.

The genes are TRBV28 and TRBJ2-1; TRBD2 might be the D (5 bases). The CDR3 runs to 15 residues. The V gene's germline CDR1 is MDHEN and CDR2 SYDVKM. Trimming stripped 6 bases from V and 0 bases from J, with 12 bases between. In DNA form, the CDR3 reads TGTGCCAGCAGCCCTATTACTAGCTCCTACAATGAGCAGTTCTTC. Translation gives CASSPITSSYNEQFF.

V usage is TRBV28 and J usage is TRBJ1-5, with D uncertain. The CDR3 is 13 residues long. The germline V and J ends were trimmed by 3 bases and 6 bases, with 9 bases remaining between them. CDR1 is MDHEN and CDR2 is SYDVKM in the germline V gene. The CDR3 protein is CASSFVVGQPQHF. For the CDR3, the DNA is TGTGCCAGCAGTTTTGTTGTCGGTCAGCCCCAGCATTTT.

The chain links TRBV28 to TRBJ2-7; possible D gene TRBD1, 7 bases. CDR3 length: 13 amino acids. The germline gives CDR1 MDHEN, CDR2 SYDVKM. V was cut by 1 base and J by 6 bases, with 10 bases left in between. DNA for the CDR3: TGTGCCAGCAGTTTATCCCAGGGGGGCGAGCAGTACTTC. It translates to CASSLSQGGEQYF.